By sample share, the clone carrying this TCR beta chain is medium-sized (0.01 to 0.1%). Its target is not known. This sample is part of a study of cytomegalovirus exposure and HLA in healthy donors. Whole-study findings and limits: Some segments of the V type, notably TRBV6-2 and TRBV6-3, were excluded as indistinguishable. Other equally common chains were less clonally expanded than HLA-associated TCR beta chains, a later analysis showed. In a later analysis, an Asian-associated ancestry cluster reportedly showed fewer N-insertions than the approximately 700-donor mean. The classifier was said to identify cytomegalovirus status with high specificity and sensitivity.

The PCR contained 60 Vbeta and 13 Jbeta primers. The table came from immunoSEQ multiplex PCR; TCRdb's copy has only in-frame clones and leaves some out. The data show 90,000 or so clones, roughly 80% seen once. The CDR3 consists of 15 residues. The V and J ends lost 6 bases and 8 bases, in that order; junction bases with no gene match: 8. The germline gives CDR1 MDHEN, CDR2 SYDVKM. Sequencing input: PBMCs. The TCR comes from a young man in good health and CMV-seropositive. V gene TRBV28 combines with J gene TRBJ2-1; TRBD2 matches 12 bases. CDR3 protein: CASRTLAGGYDEQFF. CDR3 DNA: TGTGCCAGCAGGACGCTAGCGGGAGGGTATGATGAGCAGTTCTTC.